The clone carrying this T cell receptor beta chain showed up just a few times. This sample stems from a study of T cell repertoires in cytomegalovirus infection. The CDR3 spans 13 residues. Losses at the gene ends were 2 bases for V and 6 bases for J; bases not matched to a gene: 0. Germline V gives CDR1 MDHEN, CDR2 SYDVKM. A single record per CDR3 protein comes from TCRdb applying MiXCR to the reads. The sample contains approximately 100,000 distinct CDR3 sequences, around a quarter of which appear only once. The chain uses TRBV28 and TRBJ1-5; 8 bases agree with TRBD1. This TCR came from a human donor in good health (CMV status not recorded). Some clones in this sample may be carry-over from other donors' samples. Sequences were obtained from CD8+ T cells from PBMCs. In DNA form, the CDR3 reads TGTGCCAGCAGTTTACAGGGGGCTCAGCCCCAGCATTTT. Translated: CASSLQGAQPQHF. Together with reference TRBV28 and TRBJ1-5, the CDR3 gives the full variable domain: DVKVTQSSRYLVKRTGEKVFLECVQDMDHENMFWYRQDPGLGLRLIYFSYDVKMKEKGDIPEGYSVSREKKERFSLILESASTNQTSMYLCASSLQGAQPQHFGDGTRLSIL.